The subject of this entry is one T cell receptor (beta chain). This record belongs to a study of blood T cells in healthy people across ages. Through a sample-barcoded 5' primer and a J-beta primer mix, a second PCR was run for roughly 6 to 11 cycles. TCRdb independently ran MiXCR on the 5' RACE reads; one entry per CDR3 protein. The sample contains 750,000 to 850,000 distinct CDR3 sequences, 20% to 25% of which appear only once. Germline V lookup: CDR1 SGHTA, CDR2 FQGNSA. Trimming cost V 5 bases and J 10 bases; bases outside gene matches: 16. The CDR3 covers 16 residues. This sample also appeared in a second study, on T cells of mothers and their children. That investigation notes: All RNA that had been extracted was used for cDNA synthesis at around 1.6 ug per 15 ul. The M1S primer of the second PCR added sample barcodes and 2-4 random nucleotides.

The sequence derives from a boy between 10 and 17 years old in good health. The rearrangement uses TRBV7-2 and TRBJ2-5; TRBD2 matches at 10 bases. The sample comprised blood. The CDR3 region is CASSPSQLAGPDGQYF. CDR3 sequence (DNA): TGTGCCAGCAGCCCGTCGCAACTAGCGGGGCCGGACGGCCAGTACTTC. Full variable domain (outside the CDR3, taken from reference TRBV7-2 and TRBJ2-5): GAGVSQSPSNKVTEKGKDVELRCDPISGHTALYWYRQSLGQGLEFLIYFQGNSAPDKSGLPSDRFSAERTGGSVSTLTIQRTQQEDSAVYLCASSPSQLAGPDGQYFGPGTRLLVL.